The clone carrying this T cell receptor beta chain was observed at least ten times. The CDR3 loop spans 12 amino acids. V shed 1 base and J shed 11 bases, with 9 bases lying between them. This sample is part of a study of T cells in Graves' hyperthyroidism and ophthalmopathy. TCR beta CDR3 regions were amplified from RNA. Using the HTBI primer set, a first-round RT-PCR was run on the TCR CDR3. TCRdb passed the multiplex PCR reads through MiXCR, listing each CDR3 protein once. The sample holds roughly 510,000 distinct CDR3 sequences, around 20% seen once. This sequence originates from a man aged 18 to 29 with Graves' hyperthyroidism. This sequence joins TRBV12-3 or TRBV12-4 and TRBJ1-5; possible D gene TRBD1, 6 bases. The source material was blood. CDR3 in DNA: TGTGCCAGCAGTTTAGAACAGGGAACCCAGCATTTT. Encoded protein: CASSLEQGTQHF.